The rows below give T cell receptor beta chains drawn from one sample of a study of blood T cells in healthy people across ages. TCRdb used MiXCR to reprocess the 5' RACE reads, holding one entry per CDR3 protein. The profile covers 850,000 to 950,000 distinct CDR3 sequences, with under 30% appearing a single time and roughly 17% taken by the ten largest. The sample consisted of blood. These receptors were obtained from a woman of 80 years or more in good health. The CDR3 runs from the conserved cysteine through the conserved F or W. Each record gives: V gene, CDR3 length, J gene, clone size, D gene, CDR3 protein, CDR3 DNA. D genes are given only for firm matches. Clone size is shown for a subset of rows, as once, few, many or a class of expanded clone.

v_gene: TRBV6-2/TRBV6-3; len: 13; j_gene: TRBJ2-3; abundance: many; d_gene: -; CDR3aa: CASTRDFTDTQYF; CDR3nt: TGTGCCAGCACCAGGGACTTCACAGATACGCAGTATTTT
v_gene: TRBV11-3; len: 15; j_gene: TRBJ2-1; abundance: once; d_gene: TRBD2; CDR3aa: CAGSPGLVSYNEQFF; CDR3nt: TGTGCCGGCAGCCCCGGACTAGTTTCTTACAATGAGCAGTTCTTC
v_gene: TRBV24-1; len: 14; j_gene: TRBJ1-2; abundance: many; d_gene: -; CDR3aa: CATSDAEGPYGYTF; CDR3nt: TGTGCCACCAGTGATGCTGAGGGCCCCTATGGCTACACCTTC
v_gene: TRBV7-2; len: 14; j_gene: TRBJ2-7; abundance: -; d_gene: -; CDR3aa: CASSSRRGRNEQYF; CDR3nt: TGTGCCAGCAGCTCCCGAAGAGGAAGGAATGAGCAGTACTTC
v_gene: TRBV20-1; len: 15; j_gene: TRBJ1-6; abundance: few; d_gene: TRBD1; CDR3aa: CSATTEGATNSPLHF; CDR3nt: TGCAGCGCCACTACCGAGGGGGCTACTAATTCACCCCTCCACTTT
v_gene: TRBV10-3; len: 15; j_gene: TRBJ2-5; abundance: -; d_gene: TRBD2; CDR3aa: CAIGSGLAGKETQYF; CDR3nt: TGTGCCATCGGCTCCGGACTAGCGGGGAAAGAGACCCAGTACTTC
v_gene: TRBV12-3/TRBV12-4; len: 14; j_gene: TRBJ2-2; abundance: -; d_gene: -; CDR3aa: CASSYFGGQGELFF; CDR3nt: TGTGCCAGCAGTTACTTCGGGGGGCAAGGGGAGCTGTTTTTT
v_gene: TRBV7-9; len: 16; j_gene: TRBJ2-5; abundance: -; d_gene: -; CDR3aa: CASSLPFGGGTETQYF; CDR3nt: TGTGCCAGCAGCTTACCCTTCGGCGGGGGCACGGAGACCCAGTACTTC
v_gene: TRBV18; len: 12; j_gene: TRBJ1-4; abundance: -; d_gene: -; CDR3aa: CASSPTREKLFF; CDR3nt: TGTGCCAGCTCACCAACGCGGGAAAAACTGTTTTTT
v_gene: TRBV10-3; len: 12; j_gene: TRBJ1-5; abundance: few; d_gene: -; CDR3aa: CAISDQNQPQHF; CDR3nt: TGTGCCATCAGTGACCAGAATCAGCCCCAGCATTTT
v_gene: TRBV30; len: 11; j_gene: TRBJ1-4; abundance: -; d_gene: -; CDR3aa: CAWSPGEKLFF; CDR3nt: TGTGCCTGGAGCCCAGGGGAAAAACTGTTTTTT
v_gene: TRBV3-1; len: 16; j_gene: TRBJ2-3; abundance: -; d_gene: -; CDR3aa: CASRQGLALYTDTQYF; CDR3nt: TGTGCCAGCAGGCAGGGCCTAGCTCTATACACAGATACGCAGTATTTT
v_gene: TRBV20-1; len: 13; j_gene: TRBJ1-3; abundance: -; d_gene: -; CDR3aa: CSARIGAGNTIYF; CDR3nt: TGCAGTGCTAGAATTGGGGCAGGAAACACCATATATTTT
v_gene: TRBV5-1; len: 15; j_gene: TRBJ1-1; abundance: many; d_gene: TRBD1; CDR3aa: CASSFSSDRGTEAFF; CDR3nt: TGCGCCAGCAGCTTTTCCTCTGACAGGGGCACTGAAGCTTTCTTT
v_gene: TRBV6-5; len: 17; j_gene: TRBJ1-2; abundance: -; d_gene: -; CDR3aa: CASSYSARSGGSGGYTF; CDR3nt: TGTGCCAGCAGTTACTCGGCTAGATCTGGTGGGTCAGGTGGCTACACCTTC
v_gene: TRBV7-2; len: 15; j_gene: TRBJ2-2; abundance: -; d_gene: -; CDR3aa: CASRTPGTNTGELFF; CDR3nt: TGTGCCAGCAGAACCCCCGGGACGAACACCGGGGAGCTGTTTTTT
v_gene: TRBV14; len: 16; j_gene: TRBJ1-4; abundance: -; d_gene: -; CDR3aa: CASSQGWGPANEKLFF; CDR3nt: TGTGCCAGCAGCCAAGGTTGGGGGCCGGCTAATGAAAAACTGTTTTTT
v_gene: TRBV7-2; len: 13; j_gene: TRBJ2-1; abundance: many; d_gene: -; CDR3aa: CASSLSSLNEQFF; CDR3nt: TGTGCCAGCAGCTTAAGCAGCCTCAATGAGCAGTTCTTC
v_gene: TRBV20-1; len: 15; j_gene: TRBJ1-4; abundance: -; d_gene: TRBD1; CDR3aa: CSARDRDRVYEKLFF; CDR3nt: TGCAGTGCTAGAGATCGGGACAGGGTTTACGAAAAACTGTTTTTT
v_gene: TRBV6-2/TRBV6-3; len: 17; j_gene: TRBJ1-5; abundance: few; d_gene: -; CDR3aa: CASSYGLYGPRNQPQHF; CDR3nt: TGTGCCAGCAGTTACGGACTTTACGGGCCCCGAAATCAGCCCCAGCATTTT
v_gene: TRBV9; len: 16; j_gene: TRBJ2-5; abundance: -; d_gene: TRBD2; CDR3aa: CASSALAGGSYNEQYF; CDR3nt: TGTGCCAGCAGCGCCTTAGCGGGGGGAAGTTACAATGAGCAGTACTTC
v_gene: TRBV3-1; len: 13; j_gene: TRBJ1-1; abundance: many; d_gene: TRBD1; CDR3aa: CASRDRGNTEAFF; CDR3nt: TGTGCCAGCCGGGACAGGGGGAACACTGAAGCTTTCTTT
v_gene: TRBV29-1; len: 11; j_gene: TRBJ2-7; abundance: -; d_gene: -; CDR3aa: CSVRSGGGQYF; CDR3nt: TGCAGCGTTCGCAGTGGGGGTGGGCAGTACTTC
v_gene: TRBV28; len: 14; j_gene: TRBJ1-6; abundance: once; d_gene: TRBD1; CDR3aa: CASSQTGETSPLHF; CDR3nt: TGTGCCAGCAGCCAGACAGGGGAAACGTCACCCCTCCACTTT
v_gene: TRBV6-2/TRBV6-3; len: 14; j_gene: TRBJ2-5; abundance: many; d_gene: -; CDR3aa: CASRPPGSGETQYF; CDR3nt: TGTGCCAGCAGGCCTCCGGGATCAGGGGAGACCCAGTACTTC
v_gene: TRBV7-2; len: 16; j_gene: TRBJ2-7; abundance: -; d_gene: TRBD1; CDR3aa: CASSSFNRDRAYEQYF; CDR3nt: TGTGCCAGCAGCTCATTTAACCGGGACAGGGCCTACGAGCAGTACTTC
v_gene: TRBV14; len: 16; j_gene: TRBJ2-1; abundance: many; d_gene: TRBD1; CDR3aa: CASSQLGQGSYNEQFF; CDR3nt: TGTGCCAGCAGCCAGTTGGGACAGGGGTCCTACAATGAGCAGTTCTTC
v_gene: TRBV12-3/TRBV12-4; len: 15; j_gene: TRBJ1-4; abundance: -; d_gene: -; CDR3aa: CASSSLSGVNEKLFF; CDR3nt: TGTGCCAGCAGTTCGCTTAGTGGTGTGAATGAAAAACTGTTTTTT
v_gene: TRBV27; len: 14; j_gene: TRBJ1-2; abundance: -; d_gene: -; CDR3aa: CASSCSGRNYGYTF; CDR3nt: TGTGCCAGCAGTTGCTCGGGACGGAACTATGGCTACACCTTC
v_gene: TRBV5-1; len: 14; j_gene: TRBJ2-1; abundance: many; d_gene: -; CDR3aa: CASSLEGPYNEQFF; CDR3nt: TGCGCCAGCAGCTTGGAGGGGCCCTACAATGAGCAGTTCTTC
v_gene: TRBV6-2/TRBV6-3; len: 15; j_gene: TRBJ2-2; abundance: -; d_gene: -; CDR3aa: CASSARDMNTGELFF; CDR3nt: TGTGCCAGCAGTGCCCGGGACATGAACACCGGGGAGCTGTTTTTT
v_gene: TRBV11-2; len: 15; j_gene: TRBJ2-7; abundance: many; d_gene: TRBD2; CDR3aa: CASSLTSGGDYEQYF; CDR3nt: TGTGCCAGCAGCCTAACTAGCGGGGGGGATTACGAGCAGTACTTC
v_gene: TRBV28; len: 16; j_gene: TRBJ2-1; abundance: many; d_gene: TRBD1; CDR3aa: CASSLYSRGLYNEQFF; CDR3nt: TGTGCCAGCAGTTTATACAGCAGGGGGCTTTACAATGAGCAGTTCTTC
v_gene: TRBV3-1; len: 18; j_gene: TRBJ2-7; abundance: -; d_gene: TRBD1; CDR3aa: CASSPLSETGLSSYEQYF; CDR3nt: TGTGCCAGCAGCCCTTTAAGTGAGACAGGGCTTAGCTCCTACGAGCAGTACTTC
v_gene: TRBV20-1; len: 15; j_gene: TRBJ1-6; abundance: -; d_gene: -; CDR3aa: CSALDPLGINSPLHF; CDR3nt: TGCAGTGCCCTAGACCCGCTCGGGATCAATTCACCCCTCCACTTT
v_gene: TRBV5-4; len: 14; j_gene: TRBJ1-1; abundance: -; d_gene: -; CDR3aa: CASSPTYGHTEAFF; CDR3nt: TGTGCCAGCAGCCCGACGTATGGGCACACTGAAGCTTTCTTT
v_gene: TRBV19; len: 15; j_gene: TRBJ2-3; abundance: -; d_gene: TRBD1; CDR3aa: CASSIRQGAIDTQYF; CDR3nt: TGTGCCAGTAGTATCCGTCAGGGGGCGATAGATACGCAGTATTTT
v_gene: TRBV7-3; len: 13; j_gene: TRBJ2-1; abundance: -; d_gene: -; CDR3aa: CASSPPSGWEQFF; CDR3nt: TGTGCCAGCAGCCCCCCTTCTGGGTGGGAGCAGTTCTTC
v_gene: TRBV12-3/TRBV12-4; len: 13; j_gene: TRBJ1-1; abundance: many; d_gene: -; CDR3aa: CASRLQVGTEAFF; CDR3nt: TGTGCCAGCAGGCTGCAAGTCGGGACTGAAGCTTTCTTT
v_gene: TRBV14; len: 15; j_gene: TRBJ2-4; abundance: many; d_gene: TRBD1; CDR3aa: CASSQERTGGSIQYF; CDR3nt: TGTGCCAGCAGCCAAGAAAGGACAGGGGGCAGCATTCAGTACTTC
v_gene: TRBV6-1; len: 16; j_gene: TRBJ2-5; abundance: many; d_gene: TRBD2; CDR3aa: CASSEGALAGKETQYF; CDR3nt: TGTGCCAGCAGTGAGGGCGCACTAGCGGGCAAAGAGACCCAGTACTTC
v_gene: TRBV5-5; len: 15; j_gene: TRBJ2-7; abundance: many; d_gene: -; CDR3aa: CASSLLGSSSYEQYF; CDR3nt: TGTGCCAGCAGCCTCCTGGGGTCGTCATCCTACGAGCAGTACTTC
v_gene: TRBV9; len: 16; j_gene: TRBJ2-5; abundance: many; d_gene: -; CDR3aa: CASSVPQIGGQETQYF; CDR3nt: TGTGCCAGCAGCGTACCCCAAATAGGCGGGCAAGAGACCCAGTACTTC
v_gene: TRBV6-1; len: 14; j_gene: TRBJ2-7; abundance: many; d_gene: TRBD2; CDR3aa: CASMEAGAAYEQYF; CDR3nt: TGTGCCAGCATGGAAGCGGGGGCCGCCTACGAGCAGTACTTC
v_gene: TRBV5-5; len: 16; j_gene: TRBJ1-1; abundance: -; d_gene: -; CDR3aa: CASSLGPGLLNTEAFF; CDR3nt: TGTGCCAGCAGCTTAGGCCCGGGACTCTTGAACACTGAAGCTTTCTTT
v_gene: TRBV11-2; len: 15; j_gene: TRBJ2-5; abundance: many; d_gene: -; CDR3aa: CASSSRDRGRETQYF; CDR3nt: TGTGCCAGCAGCTCGAGGGATCGGGGAAGGGAGACCCAGTACTTC
v_gene: TRBV12-3/TRBV12-4; len: 15; j_gene: TRBJ2-1; abundance: -; d_gene: -; CDR3aa: CASSQDSVPYNEQFF; CDR3nt: TGTGCCAGCAGCCAGGACAGTGTGCCATACAATGAGCAGTTCTTC
v_gene: TRBV9; len: 13; j_gene: TRBJ1-5; abundance: many; d_gene: -; CDR3aa: CASSASGNQPQHF; CDR3nt: TGTGCCAGCAGCGCGTCCGGCAATCAGCCCCAGCATTTT
v_gene: TRBV7-9; len: 16; j_gene: TRBJ1-5; abundance: many; d_gene: -; CDR3aa: CATSEGSGGGNQPQHF; CDR3nt: TGTGCCACCTCAGAGGGGTCCGGGGGCGGCAATCAGCCCCAGCATTTT
v_gene: TRBV7-9; len: 14; j_gene: TRBJ1-1; abundance: -; d_gene: -; CDR3aa: CASSTLAQNTEAFF; CDR3nt: TGTGCCAGCAGCACATTGGCGCAAAACACTGAAGCTTTCTTT
v_gene: TRBV7-8; len: 16; j_gene: TRBJ1-5; abundance: few; d_gene: -; CDR3aa: CASSLPGGPPNQPQHF; CDR3nt: TGTGCCAGCAGCTTACCCGGAGGTCCCCCTAATCAGCCCCAGCATTTT
v_gene: TRBV5-1; len: 16; j_gene: TRBJ1-4; abundance: few; d_gene: -; CDR3aa: CASSSSGDSSNEKLFF; CDR3nt: TGCGCCAGCAGCTCGTCCGGTGACAGCTCTAATGAAAAACTGTTTTTT
v_gene: TRBV5-1; len: 16; j_gene: TRBJ2-1; abundance: many; d_gene: TRBD2; CDR3aa: CASSFPSSGGRDEQFF; CDR3nt: TGCGCCAGCAGCTTCCCCTCTAGCGGGGGGAGGGATGAGCAGTTCTTC
v_gene: TRBV2; len: 14; j_gene: TRBJ2-5; abundance: few; d_gene: TRBD1; CDR3aa: CASGDRTGQETQYF; CDR3nt: TGTGCCAGCGGGGACAGAACCGGGCAAGAGACCCAGTACTTC
v_gene: TRBV24-1; len: 12; j_gene: TRBJ1-1; abundance: -; d_gene: TRBD1; CDR3aa: CATKGQGTEAFF; CDR3nt: TGTGCCACCAAGGGACAGGGAACTGAAGCTTTCTTT
v_gene: TRBV15; len: 12; j_gene: TRBJ1-2; abundance: many; d_gene: -; CDR3aa: CATSSDKTLPTF; CDR3nt: TGTGCCACCAGCAGTGATAAGACCCTCCCCACCTTC